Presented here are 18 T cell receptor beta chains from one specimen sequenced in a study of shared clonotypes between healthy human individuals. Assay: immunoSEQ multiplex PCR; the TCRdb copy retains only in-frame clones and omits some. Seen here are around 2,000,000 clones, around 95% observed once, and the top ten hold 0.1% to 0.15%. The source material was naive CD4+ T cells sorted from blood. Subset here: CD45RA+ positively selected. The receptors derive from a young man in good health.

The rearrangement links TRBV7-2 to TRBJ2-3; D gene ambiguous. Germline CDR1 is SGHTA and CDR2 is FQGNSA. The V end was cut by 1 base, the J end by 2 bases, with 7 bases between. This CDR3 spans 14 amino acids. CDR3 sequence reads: CASSLEVLTDTQYF. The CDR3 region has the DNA TGTGCCAGCAGCTTAGAGGTACTCACAGATACGCAGTATTTT.

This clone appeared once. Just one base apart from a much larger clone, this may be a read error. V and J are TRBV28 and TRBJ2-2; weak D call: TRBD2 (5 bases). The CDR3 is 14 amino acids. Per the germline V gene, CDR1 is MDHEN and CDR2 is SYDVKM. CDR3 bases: TGTGCCAGCAGTTTAGACGGGGTCACCGGGGAGCCGTTTTTT. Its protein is CASSLDGVTGEPFF.

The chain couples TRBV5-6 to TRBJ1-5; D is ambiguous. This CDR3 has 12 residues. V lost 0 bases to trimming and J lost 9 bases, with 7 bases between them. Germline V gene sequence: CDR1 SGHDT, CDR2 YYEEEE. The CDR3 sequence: CASSLVLGPQHF. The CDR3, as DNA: TGTGCCAGCAGCTTGGTTTTGGGGCCCCAGCATTTT.

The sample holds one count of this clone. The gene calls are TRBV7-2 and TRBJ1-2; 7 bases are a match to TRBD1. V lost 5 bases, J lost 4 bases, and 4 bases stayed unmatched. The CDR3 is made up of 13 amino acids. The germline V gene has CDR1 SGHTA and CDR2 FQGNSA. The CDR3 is CASSPGGSYGYTF. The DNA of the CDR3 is TGTGCCAGCAGCCCAGGGGGAAGCTATGGCTACACCTTC.

CDR3 sequence: CASREGAFNTEAFF. The CDR3 nucleotides read TGCGCCAGCAGGGAGGGGGCTTTTAACACTGAAGCTTTCTTT. The V call is TRBV5-1, the J call TRBJ1-1; 7 bases fit TRBD1. CDR1 and CDR2 from the germline V gene are SGHRS and YFSETQ. The V and J ends lost 5 bases and 2 bases, in that order; junction bases with no gene match: 6. The CDR3 is 14 residues long.

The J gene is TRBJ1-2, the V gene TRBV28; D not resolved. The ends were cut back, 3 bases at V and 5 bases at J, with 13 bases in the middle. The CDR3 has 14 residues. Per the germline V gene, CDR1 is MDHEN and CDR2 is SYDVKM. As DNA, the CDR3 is TGTGCCAGCAGTTTCCTAGGACCGGAATATGGCTACACCTTC. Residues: CASSFLGPEYGYTF.

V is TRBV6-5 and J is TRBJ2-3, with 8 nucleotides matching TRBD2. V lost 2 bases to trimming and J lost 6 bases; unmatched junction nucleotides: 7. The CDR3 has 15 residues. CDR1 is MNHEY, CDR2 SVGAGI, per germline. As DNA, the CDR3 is TGTGCCAGCAGTTACGGCTTTGGGACTAGTGATACGCAGTATTTT. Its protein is CASSYGFGTSDTQYF.

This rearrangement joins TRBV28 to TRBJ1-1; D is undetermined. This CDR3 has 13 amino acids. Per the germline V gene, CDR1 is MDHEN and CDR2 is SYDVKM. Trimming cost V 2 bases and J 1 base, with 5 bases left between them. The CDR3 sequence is CASSLTANTEAFF. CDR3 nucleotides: TGTGCCAGCAGTTTAACAGCGAACACTGAAGCTTTCTTT.

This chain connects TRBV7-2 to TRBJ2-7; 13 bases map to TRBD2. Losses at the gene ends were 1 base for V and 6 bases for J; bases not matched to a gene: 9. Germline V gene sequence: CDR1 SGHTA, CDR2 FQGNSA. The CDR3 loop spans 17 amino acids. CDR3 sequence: CASSLVGTSGNRGEQYF. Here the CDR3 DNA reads TGTGCCAGCAGCTTAGTCGGGACTAGCGGGAATCGAGGCGAGCAGTACTTC. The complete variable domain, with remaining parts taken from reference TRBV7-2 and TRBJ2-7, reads GAGVSQSPSNKVTEKGKDVELRCDPISGHTALYWYRQSLGQGLEFLIYFQGNSAPDKSGLPSDRFSAERTGGSVSTLTIQRTQQEDSAVYLCASSLVGTSGNRGEQYFGPGTRLTVT.

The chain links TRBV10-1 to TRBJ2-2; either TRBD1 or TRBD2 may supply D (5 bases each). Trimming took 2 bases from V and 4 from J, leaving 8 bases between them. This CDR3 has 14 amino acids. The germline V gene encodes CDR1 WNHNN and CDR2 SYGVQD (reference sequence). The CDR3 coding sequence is TGCGCCAGCAGTGAGATGAGGGGCACCGGGGAGCTGTTTTTT. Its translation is CASSEMRGTGELFF.

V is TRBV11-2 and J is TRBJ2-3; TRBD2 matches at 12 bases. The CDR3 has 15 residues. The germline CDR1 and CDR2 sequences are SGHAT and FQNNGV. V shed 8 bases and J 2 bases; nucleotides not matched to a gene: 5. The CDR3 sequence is CASRLAGGTTDTQYF. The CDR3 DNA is TGTGCCAGCCGTCTAGCGGGAGGGACCACAGATACGCAGTATTTT.

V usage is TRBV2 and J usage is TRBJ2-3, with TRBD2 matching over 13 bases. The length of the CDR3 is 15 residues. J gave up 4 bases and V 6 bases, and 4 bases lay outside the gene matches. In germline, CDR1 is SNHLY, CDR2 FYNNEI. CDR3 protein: CASSLLAGGADTQYF. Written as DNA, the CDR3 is TGTGCCAGCAGCCTACTAGCGGGAGGGGCAGATACGCAGTATTTT.

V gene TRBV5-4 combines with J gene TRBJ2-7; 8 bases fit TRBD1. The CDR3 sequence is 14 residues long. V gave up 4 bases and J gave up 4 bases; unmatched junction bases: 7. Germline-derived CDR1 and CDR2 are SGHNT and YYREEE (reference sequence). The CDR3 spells CASSMPGQVYEQYF. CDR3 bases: TGTGCCAGCAGCATGCCGGGACAGGTATACGAGCAGTACTTC.

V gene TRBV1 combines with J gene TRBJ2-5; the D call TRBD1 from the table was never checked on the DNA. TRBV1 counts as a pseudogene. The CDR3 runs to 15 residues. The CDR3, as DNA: TGCACCAGCAGCCAGGGACAGACGAGCCAAGAGACCCAGTACTTC. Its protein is CTSSQGQTSQETQYF.

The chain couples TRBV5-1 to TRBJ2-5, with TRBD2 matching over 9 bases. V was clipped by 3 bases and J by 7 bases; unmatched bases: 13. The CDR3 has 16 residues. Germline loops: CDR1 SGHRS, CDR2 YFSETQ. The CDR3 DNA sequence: TGCGCCAGCAGCTCGGCGGGGTCTAGCGGGACGGTGACCCAGTACTTC. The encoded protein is CASSSAGSSGTVTQYF.

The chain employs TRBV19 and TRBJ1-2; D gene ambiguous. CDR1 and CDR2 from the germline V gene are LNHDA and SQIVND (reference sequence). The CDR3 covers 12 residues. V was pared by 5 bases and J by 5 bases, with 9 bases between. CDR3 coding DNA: TGTGCCAGTAGTCTCCCCCAGTATGGCTACACCTTC. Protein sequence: CASSLPQYGYTF.

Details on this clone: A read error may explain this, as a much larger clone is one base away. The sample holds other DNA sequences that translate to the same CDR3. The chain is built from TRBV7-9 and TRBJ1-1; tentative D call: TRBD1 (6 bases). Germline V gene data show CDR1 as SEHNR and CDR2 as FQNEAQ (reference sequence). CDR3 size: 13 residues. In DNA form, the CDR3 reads TGTGCCAGCAGCTTCGGGACAAACACTGAGGCTTTCTTT. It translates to CASSFGTNTEAFF.

The CDR3 spells CASSRGTQNTGELFF. For the CDR3, the DNA is TGTGCCAGCAGTCGCGGGACGCAGAACACCGGGGAGCTGTTTTTT. V gene TRBV2 combines with J gene TRBJ2-2, with D maybe TRBD2 (6 bases). The CDR3 is made up of 15 amino acids. Trimming left V 5 bases short and J 1 base short, with 11 bases between. From germline, CDR1 is SNHLY and CDR2 FYNNEI.